This is a list of T cell receptor beta chains from one sample in a study of T cell repertoires in cytomegalovirus infection. One entry per CDR3 protein results from TCRdb running MiXCR on the reads. The sample carries 250,000 or so distinct CDR3 sequences, 10% to 15% recorded once. Sequencing was done on a sample of PBMCs. These TCRs come from a human donor in good health (CMV status not recorded). Some clones in this sample may be carry-over from other donors' samples. The CDR3 runs from the conserved cysteine through the conserved F or W. The D gene is left open where the match is weak. Size values are once, few and many counts, or a class for expanded clones, and some rows have none.

length: 17
D: -
V: TRBV2
size: many
J: TRBJ1-3
CDR3: CASSSRTVLGVGNTIYF
DNA: TGTGCCAGCAGTTCTCGGACAGTGCTAGGAGTTGGAAACACCATATATTTT

length: 15
D: TRBD2
V: TRBV4-3
size: -
J: TRBJ2-5
CDR3: CASSQDSRGEETQYF
DNA: TGCGCCAGCAGCCAAGATTCTCGGGGGGAAGAGACCCAGTACTTC

length: 13
D: TRBD1
V: TRBV12-3/TRBV12-4
size: many
J: TRBJ2-1
CDR3: CASTIGTASEQFF
DNA: TGTGCCAGCACCATCGGGACAGCTTCCGAGCAGTTCTTC

length: 16
D: TRBD1
V: TRBV4-1
size: few
J: TRBJ2-3
CDR3: CASSQFQTGTTDTQYF
DNA: TGCGCCAGCAGCCAATTCCAGACAGGGACAACAGATACGCAGTATTTT

length: 16
D: -
V: TRBV3-1
size: once
J: TRBJ2-7
CDR3: CASSQEPPGRKDEQYF
DNA: TGTGCCAGCAGCCAAGAGCCCCCAGGGAGGAAAGACGAGCAGTACTTC

length: 17
D: TRBD2
V: TRBV7-2
size: many
J: TRBJ2-1
CDR3: CASSLGFSGGSGNEQFF
DNA: TGTGCCAGCAGCTTAGGGTTTTCTGGCGGGAGTGGTAATGAGCAGTTCTTC

length: 14
D: TRBD1
V: TRBV28
size: many
J: TRBJ2-7
CDR3: CASQFKGQAYEQYF
DNA: TGTGCCAGCCAGTTTAAAGGACAGGCTTACGAGCAGTACTTC

length: 16
D: -
V: TRBV7-2
size: many
J: TRBJ2-2
CDR3: CASSLVRGPNTGELFF
DNA: TGTGCCAGCAGCTTAGTTAGGGGCCCGAACACCGGGGAGCTGTTTTTT

length: 14
D: TRBD2
V: TRBV4-3
size: -
J: TRBJ2-7
CDR3: CASSQGTRRSEQYF
DNA: TGCGCCAGCAGCCAAGGGACTAGGAGAAGCGAGCAGTACTTC

length: 14
D: -
V: TRBV6-2/TRBV6-3
size: many
J: TRBJ1-1
CDR3: CASRRGSMNTEAFF
DNA: TGTGCCAGCAGGAGGGGGAGTATGAACACTGAAGCTTTCTTT

length: 13
D: -
V: TRBV7-2
size: many
J: TRBJ1-1
CDR3: CASSFAVNTEAFF
DNA: TGTGCCAGCAGCTTTGCGGTGAACACTGAAGCTTTCTTT

length: 14
D: TRBD1
V: TRBV28
size: -
J: TRBJ2-7
CDR3: CASQFSGTEYEQYF
DNA: TGTGCCAGCCAATTCTCCGGGACAGAGTACGAGCAGTACTTC

length: 16
D: -
V: TRBV19
size: -
J: TRBJ2-7
CDR3: CASSTLPGAAAGEQYF
DNA: TGTGCCAGTAGTACCCTACCCGGGGCCGCAGCCGGCGAGCAGTACTTC

length: 15
D: -
V: TRBV28
size: -
J: TRBJ1-3
CDR3: CASSLNRVSGNTIYF
DNA: TGTGCCAGCAGTTTAAACAGGGTCTCTGGAAACACCATATATTTT

length: 18
D: TRBD2
V: TRBV6-2/TRBV6-3
size: many
J: TRBJ2-5
CDR3: CASSLTTGTSGIEETQYF
DNA: TGTGCCAGCAGTCTCACCACCGGGACTAGCGGGATAGAGGAGACCCAGTACTTC

length: 14
D: TRBD1
V: TRBV20-1
size: many
J: TRBJ1-2
CDR3: CSAFPSGGGYGYTF
DNA: TGCAGTGCTTTTCCTTCAGGGGGCGGCTATGGCTACACCTTC

length: 15
D: -
V: TRBV6-2/TRBV6-3
size: -
J: TRBJ2-2
CDR3: CASSRDRLRVGELFF
DNA: TGTGCCAGCAGTCGGGACCGATTGAGAGTCGGGGAGCTGTTTTTT

length: 15
D: -
V: TRBV19
size: -
J: TRBJ1-1
CDR3: CASSLRGSMNTEAFF
DNA: TGTGCCAGTAGCCTCCGCGGGAGCATGAACACTGAAGCTTTCTTT

length: 15
D: TRBD1
V: TRBV7-2
size: many
J: TRBJ2-7
CDR3: CASSSDRESSYEQYF
DNA: TGTGCCAGCAGCTCAGACAGGGAGAGCTCCTACGAGCAGTACTTC

length: 13
D: TRBD2
V: TRBV20-1
size: -
J: TRBJ2-1
CDR3: CSASGGLEDEQFF
DNA: TGCAGTGCTAGCGGGGGACTAGAGGATGAGCAGTTCTTC

length: 14
D: -
V: TRBV5-1
size: -
J: TRBJ2-3
CDR3: CASSLDRLTDTQYF
DNA: TGCGCCAGCAGCTTGGATCGGCTCACAGATACGCAGTATTTT

length: 12
D: -
V: TRBV20-1
size: many
J: TRBJ2-1
CDR3: CSAKSGSREQFF
DNA: TGCAGTGCTAAATCTGGGAGTCGCGAGCAGTTCTTC

length: 15
D: -
V: TRBV7-3
size: many
J: TRBJ1-1
CDR3: CASSLSLARNTEAFF
DNA: TGTGCCAGCAGCTTAAGTCTGGCTCGGAACACTGAAGCTTTCTTT

length: 16
D: -
V: TRBV7-6
size: few
J: TRBJ2-3
CDR3: CASSSFGDGSTDTQYF
DNA: TGTGCCAGCAGCTCCTTCGGGGACGGTAGCACAGATACGCAGTATTTT

length: 14
D: -
V: TRBV7-2
size: many
J: TRBJ2-2
CDR3: CASTKARDTGELFF
DNA: TGTGCCAGCACCAAGGCACGGGACACCGGGGAGCTGTTTTTT

length: 15
D: -
V: TRBV14
size: few
J: TRBJ1-1
CDR3: CASSQEGNQASLAFF
DNA: TGTGCCAGCAGCCAAGAAGGAAACCAGGCGTCGCTGGCTTTCTTT

length: 15
D: TRBD1
V: TRBV9
size: -
J: TRBJ2-3
CDR3: CASSVFDRGTDTQYF
DNA: TGTGCCAGCAGCGTTTTCGACAGGGGCACAGATACGCAGTATTTT

length: 16
D: -
V: TRBV7-2
size: many
J: TRBJ1-2
CDR3: CASSLETAVASYGYTF
DNA: TGTGCCAGCAGCTTAGAGACAGCCGTAGCCTCGTATGGCTACACCTTC

length: 15
D: -
V: TRBV7-2
size: many
J: TRBJ2-7
CDR3: CASSLAVATAYEQYF
DNA: TGTGCCAGCAGCTTAGCGGTGGCGACCGCCTACGAGCAGTACTTC

length: 17
D: TRBD2
V: TRBV6-2/TRBV6-3
size: few
J: TRBJ2-1
CDR3: CASRPIAGGSSYNEQFF
DNA: TGTGCCAGCAGACCTATAGCGGGAGGGAGCTCCTACAATGAGCAGTTCTTC

length: 14
D: TRBD2
V: TRBV28
size: -
J: TRBJ2-1
CDR3: CASRKRGTYNEQFF
DNA: TGTGCCAGCAGGAAGCGGGGGACCTACAATGAGCAGTTCTTC

length: 14
D: -
V: TRBV18
size: few
J: TRBJ2-5
CDR3: CASSENRFQETQYF
DNA: TGTGCCAGCTCGGAAAACAGGTTTCAAGAGACCCAGTACTTC

length: 14
D: TRBD2
V: TRBV6-6
size: many
J: TRBJ2-1
CDR3: CASTGTSGNNEQFF
DNA: TGTGCCAGCACCGGGACTAGCGGGAACAATGAGCAGTTCTTC

length: 16
D: TRBD2
V: TRBV7-2
size: many
J: TRBJ2-7
CDR3: CASSPAMGGLVHEQYF
DNA: TGTGCCAGCAGCCCTGCTATGGGAGGACTAGTCCACGAGCAGTACTTC

length: 18
D: TRBD1
V: TRBV28
size: few
J: TRBJ2-7
CDR3: CASSLLMQGAKLRKEQYF
DNA: TGTGCCAGCAGTTTATTAATGCAGGGGGCTAAACTGCGGAAGGAGCAGTACTTC

length: 13
D: -
V: TRBV29-1
size: -
J: TRBJ1-3
CDR3: CSAAREDGNTIYF
DNA: TGCAGCGCGGCCAGGGAGGATGGAAACACCATATATTTT

length: 12
D: -
V: TRBV6-1
size: many
J: TRBJ1-1
CDR3: CASTGGLIEAFF
DNA: TGTGCCAGCACTGGCGGCTTGATTGAAGCTTTCTTT

length: 15
D: TRBD1
V: TRBV2
size: -
J: TRBJ1-6
CDR3: CASRTGSSYNSPLHF
DNA: TGTGCCAGTCGGACAGGGAGCTCCTATAATTCACCCCTCCACTTT

length: 13
D: TRBD1
V: TRBV25-1
size: few
J: TRBJ2-5
CDR3: CASVKTGVETQYF
DNA: TGTGCCAGCGTTAAGACAGGGGTGGAGACCCAGTACTTC

length: 16
D: TRBD1
V: TRBV11-2
size: many
J: TRBJ2-7
CDR3: CASSLRGRDSLYEQYF
DNA: TGTGCCAGCAGCTTAAGAGGCCGGGACAGCCTCTACGAGCAGTACTTC

length: 12
D: -
V: TRBV5-1
size: -
J: TRBJ2-7
CDR3: CASSGDGNEQYF
DNA: TGCGCCAGCAGCGGGGACGGAAACGAGCAGTACTTC

length: 14
D: -
V: TRBV20-1
size: many
J: TRBJ1-1
CDR3: CSAEGPDGWTEAFF
DNA: TGCAGTGCGGAGGGGCCAGACGGATGGACTGAAGCTTTCTTT

length: 14
D: TRBD1
V: TRBV6-5
size: -
J: TRBJ1-2
CDR3: CASREGQGRGGYTF
DNA: TGTGCCAGCAGGGAGGGACAGGGGAGAGGTGGCTACACCTTC

length: 15
D: -
V: TRBV27
size: many
J: TRBJ1-6
CDR3: CASRAGAVYNSPLHF
DNA: TGTGCCAGCAGGGCAGGGGCAGTTTATAATTCACCCCTCCACTTT

length: 14
D: -
V: TRBV18
size: few
J: TRBJ1-5
CDR3: CASSPTIGNQPQHF
DNA: TGTGCCAGCTCACCAACAATCGGCAATCAGCCCCAGCATTTT

length: 15
D: -
V: TRBV5-6
size: -
J: TRBJ2-2
CDR3: CASSPGAGVAGELFF
DNA: TGTGCCAGCAGCCCGGGGGCGGGAGTCGCCGGGGAGCTGTTTTTT

length: 12
D: -
V: TRBV19
size: -
J: TRBJ1-6
CDR3: CASSIRDSPLHF
DNA: TGTGCCAGTAGTATACGGGATTCACCCCTCCACTTT

length: 15
D: TRBD1
V: TRBV7-3
size: -
J: TRBJ1-1
CDR3: CASSLNGQVNTEAFF
DNA: TGTGCCAGCAGCTTAAACGGACAGGTGAACACTGAAGCTTTCTTT

length: 14
D: TRBD1
V: TRBV19
size: -
J: TRBJ1-1
CDR3: CASILQGMSTEAFF
DNA: TGTGCCAGTATTCTACAGGGGATGAGCACTGAAGCTTTCTTT

length: 16
D: TRBD1
V: TRBV6-2/TRBV6-3
size: many
J: TRBJ2-7
CDR3: CASSYPGTATSYEQYF
DNA: TGTGCCAGCAGTTACCCTGGGACAGCGACATCCTACGAGCAGTACTTC

length: 15
D: -
V: TRBV6-5
size: -
J: TRBJ2-4
CDR3: CASSLVGGPWNIQYF
DNA: TGTGCCAGCAGCTTGGTGGGGGGGCCTTGGAACATTCAGTACTTC